This T cell receptor beta chain was captured in a study of cytotoxic CD8 clonotypes in ibrutinib-treated CLL. Study background: Samples yielded averages of roughly 250,000 productive templates and about 89,000 productive rearrangements. The study, taken as a whole, reports: Few clonotypes were public, and these shrank or held steady under treatment.

Clones were read by immunoSEQ multiplex PCR, and TCRdb kept only the in-frame ones, dropping some. The sample consists of approximately 210,000 clones, around three quarters of them appearing once. Cryopreserved PBMCs supplied about 2 micrograms of genomic DNA for TCR beta libraries. CDR1 and CDR2 from the germline V gene are MNHEY and SMNVEV (reference sequence). This CDR3 contains 18 residues. The trim removed 4 bases at V and 7 bases at J, leaving 16 bases unmatched. In the case of this clone: Its antigen is unidentified.

The sequence derives from a human donor with chronic lymphocytic leukemia. The chain carries TRBV27 and TRBJ2-1; TRBD2 matches 10 bases. The starting material was PBMCs, obtained after 24 months of ibrutinib treatment. CDR3: CASSSPSLAGAGWNEQFF. CDR3 nucleotide sequence: TGTGCCAGCAGTTCCCCCAGTCTAGCGGGAGCGGGATGGAATGAGCAGTTCTTC.